The T cell receptor beta chain described here comes from a study of blood T cell repertoires in COVID-19. Across the study: COVID-19 samples from acute and convalescent phases originated in the United States, Italy and Spain.

The germline CDR1 and CDR2 sequences are MNHEY and SMNVEV (reference sequence). The CDR3 spans 15 residues. Trimming took 5 bases from V and 4 from J, leaving 14 bases between them. TCRdb keeps only in-frame clones here, not all; method: immunoSEQ multiplex PCR. Of tens of thousands of clones in the sample, roughly four fifths were seen once. This clonotype was sampled from a woman of 80 years or more with active or convalescent COVID-19. Sequenced material: peripheral blood. This chain uses TRBV27 with TRBJ2-2; the D gene is possibly TRBD1 (5 bases). DNA for the CDR3: TGTGCCAGCAGTGAATGGGGCGCCGGCACCGGGGAGCTGTTTTTT. Translation gives CASSEWGAGTGELFF.